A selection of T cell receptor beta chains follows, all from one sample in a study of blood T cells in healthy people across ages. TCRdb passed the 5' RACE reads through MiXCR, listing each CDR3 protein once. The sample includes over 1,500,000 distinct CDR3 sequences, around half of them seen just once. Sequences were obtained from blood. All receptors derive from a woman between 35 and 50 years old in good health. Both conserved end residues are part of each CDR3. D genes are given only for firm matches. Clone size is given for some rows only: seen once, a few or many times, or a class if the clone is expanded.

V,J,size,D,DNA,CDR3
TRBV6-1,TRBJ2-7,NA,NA,TGTGCCAGCAGTGCCTCTTTCTCACACGAGCAGTACTTC,CASSASFSHEQYF
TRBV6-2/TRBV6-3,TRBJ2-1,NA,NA,TGTGCCAGCAGAAGAGACGTTAGCTCCCACAATGAGCAGTTCTTC,CASRRDVSSHNEQFF
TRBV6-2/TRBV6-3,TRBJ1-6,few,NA,TGTGCCAGCAGTACAAGAAATTCACCCCTCCACTTT,CASSTRNSPLHF
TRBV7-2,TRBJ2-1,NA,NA,TGTGCCTGGTCGAGGGGTTGGTACAATGAGCAGATCTTC,CAWSRGWYNEQIF
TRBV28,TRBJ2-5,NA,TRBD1,TGTGCCAGCAATGCTTGGGGACAGCTCCAAGAGACCCAGTACTTC,CASNAWGQLQETQYF
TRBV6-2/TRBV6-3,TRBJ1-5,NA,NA,TGTGCCAGCAGTTACAGGGACTTTAATCAGCCCCAGCATTTT,CASSYRDFNQPQHF
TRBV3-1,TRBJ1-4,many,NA,TGTGCCAGCAGCCGACGGGCAACTAATGAAAAACTGTTTTTT,CASSRRATNEKLFF
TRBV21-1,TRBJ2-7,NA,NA,TGTGCCAGCAGCAAAGTCTCGGCAGAGTACGAGCAGTACTTC,CASSKVSAEYEQYF
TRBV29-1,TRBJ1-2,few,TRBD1,TGCAGCGTTGATTCAGGGGGCGAAGTTGGCTACACCTTC,CSVDSGGEVGYTF
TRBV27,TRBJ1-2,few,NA,TGTGCCAGCCGGCCCTACAGGGCGGGCTATGGCTACACCTTC,CASRPYRAGYGYTF
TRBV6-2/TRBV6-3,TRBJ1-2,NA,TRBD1,TGTGCCAGCAGTTGGGACAGGCGAATAGAAAACTATGGCTACACCTTC,CASSWDRRIENYGYTF
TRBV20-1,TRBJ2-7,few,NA,TGCAGTGCTAGAGACAGGATCTCCTACGAGCAGTACTTC,CSARDRISYEQYF
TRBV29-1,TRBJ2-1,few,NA,TGCAGCGTTGACCACGGATACAATGAGCAGTTCTTC,CSVDHGYNEQFF
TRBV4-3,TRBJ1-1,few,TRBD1,TGCGCCAGCAGCCCGGGGACAGCCATGATAGGCACTGAAGCTTTCTTT,CASSPGTAMIGTEAFF
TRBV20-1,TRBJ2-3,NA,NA,TGCAGTTGGGGACGGGGGCCCGGGATTACGCAGTATTTT,CSWGRGPGITQYF
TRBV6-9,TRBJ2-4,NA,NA,TGTGCCAGCCCGGACAGCCCAGGGGAAAACATTCAGTACTTC,CASPDSPGENIQYF
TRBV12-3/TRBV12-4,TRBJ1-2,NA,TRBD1,TGTGCCAGCAGTATCCTGACAGGGGGCGCGAACTATGGCTACACCTTC,CASSILTGGANYGYTF
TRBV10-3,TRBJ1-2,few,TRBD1,TGTGCCACCAGACCCGACAGGGGTAGTCATGGCTACACCTTC,CATRPDRGSHGYTF
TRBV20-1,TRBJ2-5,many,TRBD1,TGCAGTGCAACACACAGGGGACCTCAAGAGACCCAGTACTTC,CSATHRGPQETQYF
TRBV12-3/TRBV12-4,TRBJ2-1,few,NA,TGTGCCAGCATGGGCCGGACTATAATAGAGCAGTTCTTC,CASMGRTIIEQFF
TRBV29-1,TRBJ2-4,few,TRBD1,TGCAGCGTTGTCGTCAGGGGGCGGGGTGGCCCTGCCAAAAACATTCAGTACTTC,CSVVVRGRGGPAKNIQYF
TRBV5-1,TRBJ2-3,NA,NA,TGCGCCAGCAGCTCCCAATGCGCCAGCACAGATACGCAGTATTTT,CASSSQCASTDTQYF
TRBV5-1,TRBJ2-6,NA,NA,TGCGCCAGCAGCTCCCATACCTCTGGGGCCAACGTCCTGACTTTC,CASSSHTSGANVLTF
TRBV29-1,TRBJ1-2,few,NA,TGCAGCGCAGGACCCACAGGGACTAACTATGGCTACACCTTC,CSAGPTGTNYGYTF
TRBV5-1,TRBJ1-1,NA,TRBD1,TGCGCCAGCAGCTTGGATGCGACAGGGAAGAACACTGAAGCTTTCTTT,CASSLDATGKNTEAFF
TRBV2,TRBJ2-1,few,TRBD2,TGTGCCAGCAAAGCGGGGGTTTACAATGAGCAGTTCTTC,CASKAGVYNEQFF
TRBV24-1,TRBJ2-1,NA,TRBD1,TGTGCCACCAGCCCCGACAGGGGCTATTCTTACAATGAGCAGTTCTTC,CATSPDRGYSYNEQFF
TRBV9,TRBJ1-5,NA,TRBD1,TGTGCCAGCAGCGCCCGACAGGGTGGTCAGCCCCAGCATTTT,CASSARQGGQPQHF
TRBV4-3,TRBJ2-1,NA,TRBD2,TGCGCCAGCAGCCAAGAGTCACGGGGGGGCGATGAGCAGTTCTTC,CASSQESRGGDEQFF
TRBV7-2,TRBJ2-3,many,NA,TGTGCCAGCAGCTTAGTTACAGCTAGCACAGATACGCAGTATTTT,CASSLVTASTDTQYF
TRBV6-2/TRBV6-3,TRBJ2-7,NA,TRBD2,TGTGCCAGCAGCCCGGTAGCTAGCGGGTTGAGCTCCTACGAGCAGTACTTC,CASSPVASGLSSYEQYF
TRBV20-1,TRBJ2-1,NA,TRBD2,TGCAGTGCTAGGCGTCCGAGGGGCGGGGGGAGTTCCTACAATGAGCAGTTCTTC,CSARRPRGGGSSYNEQFF
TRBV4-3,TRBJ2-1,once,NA,TGCGCCAGCAGCCAAGATGGCGGTGTCGGGCAGTTCTTC,CASSQDGGVGQFF
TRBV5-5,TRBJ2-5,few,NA,TGTGCCAGCAGCTCGGACGTACAAGAGACCCAGTACTTC,CASSSDVQETQYF
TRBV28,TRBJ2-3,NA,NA,TGTGCCAGCAGTATCCCCGGGCAGACAACCACAGATACGCAGTATTTT,CASSIPGQTTTDTQYF
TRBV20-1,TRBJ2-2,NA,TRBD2,TGCAGTGCTCCGCGGGGGGGCCCCACCGGGGAGCTGTTTTTT,CSAPRGGPTGELFF
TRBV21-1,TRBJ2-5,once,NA,TGTGCCAGCCCCCCCGGCGGGGATAGCGCAGAGACCCAGTACTTC,CASPPGGDSAETQYF
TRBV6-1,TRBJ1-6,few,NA,TGTGCCAGCAGAGCCCCCCCCTTGGCTAACTATAATTCACCCCTCCACTTT,CASRAPPLANYNSPLHF
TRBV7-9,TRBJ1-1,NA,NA,TGTGCCAGCAGCTTACGTCAAAGGGGGGGATCCACTGAAGCTTTCTTT,CASSLRQRGGSTEAFF
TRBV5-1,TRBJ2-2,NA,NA,TGCGCCAGCAGCAGGAAGGAGGAGCTGTTTTTT,CASSRKEELFF